The rows below give T cell receptor beta chains drawn from one sample of a study of lymphopenia after photon versus proton radiotherapy. Using immunoSEQ multiplex PCR, the repertoire was profiled, and TCRdb retains in-frame clones only, with some absent. In the table there are about 160,000 clones, around 85% of which are singletons. Source: peripheral blood, taken from a patient treated with photon-based radiotherapy. The source of these receptors is a man aged 45 to 65 with gastric cancer. The CDR3 runs from the conserved cysteine through the conserved F or W. D genes are given only for firm matches. Clone size is shown for a subset of rows, as once, few, many or a class of expanded clone.

d_call	v_call	cdr3_length	clone_size	j_call	cdr3_aa	cdr3_nt
-	TRBV2	15	-	TRBJ1-5	CASSGEAGRNQPQHF	TGTGCCAGCAGTGGAGAGGCAGGAAGGAATCAGCCCCAGCATTTT
TRBD1	TRBV5-6	14	-	TRBJ2-7	CASSLGTGAYEQYF	TGTGCCAGCAGCTTGGGGACAGGGGCCTACGAGCAGTACTTC
TRBD2	TRBV7-8	15	-	TRBJ2-7	CASSLAGLAGNEQYF	TGTGCCAGCAGCTTAGCGGGACTAGCGGGGAATGAGCAGTACTTC
-	TRBV29-1	9	-	TRBJ2-3	CSVGVSSNF	TGCAGCGTTGGGGTTTCCTCTAATTTT
TRBD1	TRBV6-5	15	once	TRBJ2-7	CASSYITGGAYEQYF	TGTGCCAGCAGTTACATCACAGGGGGCGCCTACGAGCAGTACTTC
-	TRBV11-2	16	few	TRBJ2-7	CASSPLAGTATYEQYF	TGTGCCAGCAGCCCACTCGCCGGGACGGCTACCTACGAGCAGTACTTC
-	TRBV9	14	-	TRBJ1-3	CASSVGFSGNTIYF	TGTGCCAGCAGCGTAGGATTCTCTGGAAACACCATATATTTT
TRBD1	TRBV2	15	-	TRBJ2-3	CASSEDRADTDTQYF	TGTGCCAGCAGTGAGGACAGGGCCGACACAGATACGCAGTATTTT
TRBD1	TRBV7-9	17	once	TRBJ1-2	CASSLGDRDRGGYGYTF	TGTGCCAGCAGCCTCGGGGACCGGGACAGGGGAGGATATGGCTACACCTTC
TRBD1	TRBV2	12	-	TRBJ1-2	CASSLGGDGYTF	TGTGCCAGCAGTCTAGGGGGCGATGGCTACACCTTC
-	TRBV6-5	15	many	TRBJ1-1	CATQTVSRRNTEAFF	TGTGCCACGCAAACGGTTTCGCGACGGAACACTGAAGCTTTCTTT
-	TRBV13	13	-	TRBJ2-2	CASSLRRSGELFF	TGTGCCAGCAGCCTAAGGAGATCCGGGGAGCTGTTTTTT
-	TRBV5-4	13	-	TRBJ1-2	CASSLQSTYGYTF	TGTGCCAGCAGCTTACAGTCGACCTATGGCTACACCTTC
-	TRBV5-6	15	-	TRBJ1-1	CASSLQQGRNTEAFF	TGTGCCAGCAGCTTGCAGCAGGGACGGAACACTGAAGCTTTCTTT
-	TRBV2	15	-	TRBJ1-4	CASSDIRSTNEKLFF	TGTGCCAGCAGTGATATACGGTCAACTAATGAAAAACTGTTTTTT
-	TRBV18	18	-	TRBJ2-7	CASSPGDSFLNPTYEQYF	TGTGCCAGCTCACCCGGTGACAGCTTCTTAAACCCAACCTACGAGCAGTACTTC
-	TRBV15	16	once	TRBJ2-6	CATSRGADSGANVLTF	TGTGCCACCAGCAGAGGCGCGGACTCTGGGGCCAACGTCCTGACTTTC
TRBD2	TRBV28	14	once	TRBJ2-7	CASSFLAGVGEQYF	TGTGCCAGCAGTTTTTTAGCGGGAGTAGGCGAGCAGTACTTC
-	TRBV4-2	13	-	TRBJ2-1	CASSQLGESEQFF	TGTGCCAGCAGCCAATTAGGGGAAAGTGAGCAGTTCTTC
TRBD1	TRBV5-4	14	-	TRBJ1-1	CASSHGTGGTEAFF	TGTGCCAGCAGCCACGGGACAGGGGGCACTGAAGCTTTCTTT
TRBD2	TRBV7-2	15	-	TRBJ2-3	CASSLAGTRTDTQYF	TGTGCCAGCAGCTTAGCGGGGACTAGAACAGATACGCAGTATTTT
-	TRBV5-1	15	-	TRBJ2-1	CASSLYAGSFNEQFF	TGCGCCAGCAGCTTGTATGCGGGGTCTTTCAATGAGCAGTTCTTC
-	TRBV4-1	16	few	TRBJ1-5	CASSQVVGGGNQPQHF	TGCGCCAGCAGCCAAGTCGTGGGAGGAGGCAATCAGCCCCAGCATTTT
-	TRBV5-1	14	once	TRBJ2-3	CASSLGQEGDTQYF	TGCGCCAGCAGCTTGGGACAGGAAGGAGATACGCAGTATTTT
-	TRBV7-8	15	once	TRBJ2-7	CASSPGVAFRYEQYF	TGTGCCAGCAGCCCAGGGGTAGCTTTTAGGTACGAGCAGTACTTC
-	TRBV29-1	14	-	TRBJ2-3	CSVEGGLLTDTQYF	TGCAGCGTTGAAGGGGGGCTACTCACAGATACGCAGTATTTT
-	TRBV27	12	-	TRBJ2-7	CASRGASYEQYF	TGTGCCAGCAGGGGGGCCTCCTACGAGCAGTACTTC
-	TRBV6-6	14	-	TRBJ2-3	CASTETGVTDTQYF	TGTGCCAGCACCGAGACAGGAGTTACAGATACGCAGTATTTT
TRBD1	TRBV30	13	-	TRBJ1-5	CAWNTGAAQPQHF	TGTGCCTGGAATACAGGGGCAGCTCAGCCCCAGCATTTT
-	TRBV6-5	15	-	TRBJ1-2	CASSYAGASNYGYTF	TGTGCCAGCAGTTACGCGGGAGCATCTAACTATGGCTACACCTTC
-	TRBV30	15	-	TRBJ1-3	CAWSVQGLSGNTIYF	TGTGCCTGGAGTGTTCAGGGGCTCTCTGGAAACACCATATATTTT
-	TRBV29-1	12	-	TRBJ2-5	CSAVRSGETQYF	TGCAGCGCGGTCCGAAGTGGGGAGACCCAGTACTTC
-	TRBV7-9	13	-	TRBJ2-7	CASSLAGLGEQYF	TGTGCCAGCAGCTTAGCAGGGTTAGGAGAGCAGTACTTC
-	TRBV4-3	16	-	TRBJ1-1	CASSFYQDITNTEAFF	TGCGCCAGCAGCTTCTACCAAGACATTACGAACACTGAAGCTTTCTTT
-	TRBV7-9	13	-	TRBJ1-1	CASRLTVNTEAFF	TGTGCCAGCAGATTAACAGTGAACACTGAAGCTTTCTTT
-	TRBV19	15	-	TRBJ1-5	CASRERQINNQPQHF	TGTGCCAGTAGGGAGAGGCAGATAAACAATCAGCCCCAGCATTTT
TRBD1	TRBV6-6	14	-	TRBJ2-7	CASRGTGRHYEQYF	TGTGCCAGCAGGGGGACAGGGCGTCACTACGAGCAGTACTTC
-	TRBV11-2	15	-	TRBJ2-3	CASSSLRGSTDTQYF	TGTGCCAGCAGCTCACTCAGGGGTAGCACAGATACGCAGTATTTT
-	TRBV11-2	17	-	TRBJ2-3	CASSFSQREGTGDTQYF	TGTGCCAGCAGCTTTAGTCAGCGGGAGGGGACAGGGGATACGCAGTATTTT
TRBD1	TRBV5-1	15	-	TRBJ2-7	CASSLGQGAWREQYF	TGCGCCAGCAGCCTTGGACAGGGGGCGTGGAGGGAGCAGTACTTC
-	TRBV19	15	-	TRBJ1-2	CASSSGTAGDYGYTF	TGTGCCAGTAGTAGCGGGACCGCTGGGGACTATGGCTACACCTTC
-	TRBV7-9	14	-	TRBJ2-1	CASSLGVADNEQFF	TGTGCCAGCAGCTTAGGGGTAGCCGACAATGAGCAGTTCTTC
TRBD1	TRBV18	15	-	TRBJ2-7	CASSPPDRGGYEQYF	TGTGCCAGCTCACCACCCGACAGGGGAGGCTACGAGCAGTACTTC
-	TRBV2	14	-	TRBJ1-1	CASSRTALNTEAFF	TGTGCCAGCAGTAGGACAGCCCTTAACACTGAAGCTTTCTTT
-	TRBV28	12	-	TRBJ1-1	CASSLTGRRAFF	TGTGCCAGCAGTTTAACGGGACGGAGAGCTTTCTTT
TRBD2	TRBV10-3	19	-	TRBJ2-3	CAISGYPRTSGRLTDTQYF	TGTGCCATCAGTGGCTACCCCCGGACTAGCGGGAGGCTCACAGATACGCAGTATTTT
-	TRBV7-9	16	-	TRBJ2-2	CASSLVVPANTGELFF	TGTGCCAGCAGCTTAGTGGTACCTGCGAACACCGGGGAGCTGTTTTTT
-	TRBV15	15	-	TRBJ2-7	CATSREGGGSYEQYF	TGTGCCACCAGCAGAGAAGGGGGAGGCTCCTACGAGCAGTACTTC
TRBD2	TRBV30	15	-	TRBJ2-3	CAWSGLAGGQDTQYF	TGTGCCTGGAGTGGACTAGCGGGAGGACAGGATACGCAGTATTTT
-	TRBV29-1	12	-	TRBJ1-1	CSVGKGNTEAFF	TGCAGCGTTGGCAAGGGGAACACTGAAGCTTTCTTT
-	TRBV2	13	few	TRBJ2-7	CASREGRYYEQYF	TGTGCCAGCAGGGAGGGACGGTATTACGAGCAGTACTTC
-	TRBV7-2	17	-	TRBJ2-3	CASSLVGMGFLTDTQYF	TGTGCCAGCAGCTTAGTAGGGATGGGTTTTCTCACAGATACGCAGTATTTT
-	TRBV18	12	-	TRBJ2-2	CASSQGTGELFF	TGTGCCAGCTCGCAGGGAACCGGGGAGCTGTTTTTT
-	TRBV7-2	16	-	TRBJ2-1	CASSSAGGGRFNEQFF	TGTGCCAGCAGCTCCGCCGGGGGCGGGAGATTCAATGAGCAGTTCTTC
TRBD2	TRBV27	13	-	TRBJ2-7	CASSVTSGYEQYF	TGTGCCAGCAGTGTGACTAGCGGGTACGAGCAGTACTTC